The next 6 T cell receptor beta chains were all read from a single sample in a study of blood T cell repertoires in COVID-19 (dated by TCRdb to 2020 to 2021). Library preparation employed the immunoSEQ multiplex PCR assay. Entries here come from immuneACCESS through TCRdb and include only in-frame sequences with V and J called. Some clones fail to appear in such tables; in the studies checked, an unresolved V gene covers under half of the shortfall, and the cause of the remainder is unknown. This sample lists fewer than 250,000 clones; about 80% were detected once. About 3.6% of the sample is held by the ten biggest clonotypes. The sequenced sample consisted of PBMCs or T cells enriched from blood (not recorded which). Receptors were obtained from a woman aged 35 to 49 who had been exposed to COVID-19.

The gene calls are TRBV7-3 and TRBJ2-6; D is unclear. V lost 4 bases and J lost 0, with 10 bases in between. The CDR3 covers 16 residues. CDR1 and CDR2 from the germline V gene are SGHTA and FQGTGA. The CDR3 DNA is TGTGCCAGCAGCTCCACAGTCCGCTCTGGGGCCAACGTCCTGACTTTC. Amino acid sequence: CASSSTVRSGANVLTF.

The genes are TRBV11-2 and TRBJ2-7; 8 bases are shared with TRBD1. The trim removed 4 bases at V and 4 bases at J, leaving 9 bases unmatched. CDR3 length: 15 residues. Per germline, CDR1 SGHAT and CDR2 FQNNGV. Here the CDR3 reads CASSYTGGSNYEQYF. CDR3 coding DNA: TGTGCCAGCAGCTACACAGGGGGATCTAATTACGAGCAGTACTTC.

This clone was detected only once. The gene calls are TRBV4-1 and TRBJ1-2; TRBD1 agrees at 7 bases. The ends lost 0 bases at V and 8 bases at J; junction bases unmatched: 9. The CDR3 loop spans 15 amino acids. CDR1 is MGHRA and CDR2 is YSYEKL in the germline V gene. CDR3 bases: TGCGCCAGCAGCCAAGAAAGTGTAGGGGGCGGAGGCTACACCTTC. Protein sequence: CASSQESVGGGGYTF.

The chain carries TRBV15 and TRBJ2-2, with 10 bases that match TRBD1. Losses at the gene ends were 5 bases for V and 4 bases for J; bases not matched to a gene: 4. Germline V gives CDR1 LNHNV, CDR2 YYDKDF (reference sequence). The CDR3 runs 15 residues. CDR3 DNA sequence: TGTGCCACCAGCCTGACAGGGGGCCTCACCGGGGAGCTGTTTTTT. As protein: CATSLTGGLTGELFF.

This chain links TRBV5-4 with TRBJ2-3, with TRBD2 identical over 9 bases. Germline assignment: CDR1 SGHNT and CDR2 YYREEE (reference sequence). The CDR3 covers 12 residues. Trimming at V came to 4 bases and at J to 9 bases, leaving 3 bases not matched to a gene. This chain's CDR3 is CASSLGTSTQYF. The CDR3 DNA reads as TGTGCCAGCAGCCTCGGGACTAGCACGCAGTATTTT.

The V and J genes are TRBV7-2 and TRBJ2-2; tentative D call: TRBD2 (6 bases). The CDR3 is 13 amino acids. Deletions cut 4 bases from V and 6 bases from J, with 9 bases between. Germline CDR1 reads SGHTA; CDR2 reads FQGNSA. CDR3 amino acids: CASSSTSSGELFF. As DNA, the CDR3 is TGTGCCAGCAGCTCGACTAGTTCCGGGGAGCTGTTTTTT.